This T cell receptor beta chain appears in the sequencing data of a study of T cells in Graves' hyperthyroidism and ophthalmopathy (dated by TCRdb to about 2019). Concerning the study at large: Peripheral blood was collected at initial diagnosis, before any treatment. TCR V-J signatures able to tell the groups apart were searched for in a discovery cohort of 90 to 100 patients, of whom more than 40 had Graves' ophthalmopathy and roughly 59 had stable Graves' hyperthyroidism. Prospective prediction of ophthalmopathy was tested in an independent validation cohort of some 19 hyperthyroidism patients and approximately 17 patients who later progressed to ophthalmopathy. The roughly 99 discovery patients were divided at random into training and test sets in a 7:3 ratio. The study also compared thyroid tissue and blood T-cell repertoires from roughly 6 Graves' hyperthyroidism patients. Following sampling, methimazole starting at 30 mg daily was given to hyperthyroidism patients, and high-dose intravenous methylprednisolone was given to ophthalmopathy patients. TCR Vbeta CDR3 sequencing of 130 to 150 peripheral blood samples (around 45 ophthalmopathy, 75 to 80 hyperthyroidism and 17 progressor patients) is reported in the paper. Broad study findings and their caveats: In validation, the model predicted progression to ophthalmopathy a median of roughly 6.2 months before onset, with 70% to 71% sensitivity and roughly 77% specificity. Ophthalmopathy was separated from stable hyperthyroidism by a 13 V-J signature model, with about 86% sensitivity and approximately 84% specificity obtained in cross-validation and 80%/75% obtained in testing. Most expanded thyroid clonotypes (frequency above 0.001) were also detected in blood, suggesting blood repertoires may reflect thyroid immune responses. No statistical method was used to set the sample size in advance, and investigators knew the group allocation.

Trimming leaves V shorter by 3 bases and J shorter by 5 bases, with the junction holding 8 bases beyond the gene matches. Taken from the germline V gene, the CDR1 and CDR2 loops are SGHRS and YFSETQ. Including the terminal cysteine and phenylalanine, the CDR3 comprises 16 residues. CDR3 DNA is the only sequence kept; it has 48 bases, read in frame from the first base. A note on this clonotype: The antigen this receptor binds is unknown. Base qualities are missing; no much larger clone stands one base away.

The TCR beta CDR3 regions were amplified from RNA transcripts. The first round of RT-PCR for the TCR CDR3 was performed with the HTBI primer set and the Qiagen OneStep RT-PCR kit. A second multiplex PCR round built the libraries, followed by size selection and purification. Libraries were sequenced paired-end with 100 bp reads on an Illumina HiSeq2000. From the authors' description of their analysis: SOAPnuke was used to process the raw data, with reads discarded if the reads contained adapters or uncalled bases, had a mean Phred below 15, or lacked an exact constant-primer or identifier match. COPE v1.2.5 was used to merge high-quality paired reads, and clonotypes were defined as unique nucleotide sequences. MiTCR v1.1 was used to align the clonotypes against IMGT TRBV, TRBD and TRBJ reference segments. The analysis included only V-J combinations with a frequency above 0.0001, which together covered over 98% of the repertoires. The TCS score was defined as the ratio of F50 (clonal expansion) to E x V (chaos), calculated using BLOSUM62-based TCRdist between CDR3 peptides within each V-J. Welch's t-statistics and random forest reduced just over 500 V-J features to roughly 13, which were used in a naive Bayes classifier (R e1071). Using fastp at Q25 and MiXCR, TCRdb reprocessed the public reads and kept productive beta chains. Rows are combined by CDR3 protein, so each entry shows the most common genes and DNA. The V and J calls and clone size are TCRdb's, not the authors'. Recorded for this sample are under 350,000 distinct CDR3 sequences; around a fifth of them occurred a single time. About 50% of the sample is in the top ten clones.

Stable Graves' hyperthyroidism was defined as no progression to ophthalmopathy during 18 months of follow-up. Hyperthyroidism patients were newly diagnosed, had a disease duration of under 2 months, and were aged 18 to 65 years. Patients with uncontrolled infections, other autoimmune diseases, pregnancy or lactation were excluded. Diagnoses were established on the basis of clinical symptoms, serum thyroxine and TRAb, thyroid ultrasound, and orbital computed tomography. PBMCs were separated from under 12 ml of fresh peripheral blood using Ficoll-Paque density gradient centrifugation. Trizol reagent was used to extract total RNA, and RNA quality was then checked on an Agilent 2100 Bioanalyzer.

Recombination linked TRBV5-1 to TRBJ1-4, with TRBD1 identical over 9 junction bases. The sequence was collected from a woman aged 45-65 years with Graves' hyperthyroidism. The specimen was blood. The sequenced DNA: TGCGCCAGCAGCTGGAACACAGGGGGCGGGAATGAAAAACTGTTTTTT. Translated, it reads CASSWNTGGGNEKLFF. With the portions outside the CDR3 filled from the reference TRBV5-1 and TRBJ1-4 genes, the complete variable region becomes KAGVTQTPRYLIKTRGQQVTLSCSPISGHRSVSWYQQTPGQGLQFLFEYFSETQRNKGNFPGRFSGRQFSNSRSEMNVSTLELGDSALYLCASSWNTGGGNEKLFFGSGTQLSVL.